The T cell receptor (beta chain) under discussion was sequenced for a study of T cell responses to AZD1222 COVID-19 vaccine (dated by TCRdb to about 2021). The study in broad terms: AZD1222 recipients with second doses at about 4 weeks or about 12 weeks were pooled, because spike-specific TCR depth and breadth did not differ between schedules. Trial participants were enrolled by age into subgroups of 18-55, 56-69 and 70-plus years, and 148, 28 and 57 TCR-sequenced participants, respectively, were included in these subgroups. TCR sequencing covered fewer than 250 trial participants: 200 to 210 given two doses of AZD1222 and about 26 given two doses of MenACWY control vaccine. Overall study results and their limits: After two AZD1222 doses, both the breadth and the depth of spike-specific TCRs were significantly higher than at day 0 and than in MenACWY recipients. The 56-69-year group was small, and its depth increase did not reach significance, likely because of low power. Reportedly, close to half of the unique spike-specific TCRs recognized epitopes lying outside the regions that are mutated in the B.1.351 and B.1.1.7 variants. The whole spike protein was spanned by vaccine-associated CD4 TCRs, and dominant responses were seen in regions 160-218 and 743-854. Because no samples from the day 14 peak response were available, repertoires could be characterized only after the peak T cell response. Conclusions about previously exposed vaccinees were limited because only a handful of AZD1222 recipients were SARS-CoV-2 seropositive at baseline. Participants were mostly white British and included more females than males, and it was suggested by the authors that clonal diversity may have been underestimated.

With respect to this clone: Its antigen remains undetermined. Qualities for individual bases were not recorded, and no much larger clone is one base off.

The CDR3 regions of human TCRbeta chains were analyzed by immunosequencing. On the authors' methods: Repertoire TCRs were matched against a reference library of SARS-CoV-2-specific TCRs generated with the MIRA antigen-specificity platform. Breadth was defined as the fraction of unique TCRs that were SARS-CoV-2-associated. Depth was defined as the fraction of total T cells that were SARS-CoV-2-associated. Using the MIRA data, every spike-specific TCR was mapped to the spike region that the TCR reacted to and assigned to either a CD4 or a CD8 class. Log10-transformed breadth and depth values were compared by one-way ANOVA with Sidak's multiple comparisons tests. TCRdb stores this immuneACCESS table with in-frame sequences only. Part of the clones is absent; in the studies checked, under half of the shortfall reflects unresolved V genes, and no reason is known for the rest. D and trimming were read from the DNA, whereas the V and J calls and clone size are those reported in that table. The sample includes about 85,000 clones, with about 87% observed a single time. The top ten clonotypes cover 15% to 20% of the sample.

Taken with the paper, the label for time point translates to: baseline before first vaccination. Vaccinee samples came from UK trials COV001 and COV002, including a single-blind randomized controlled phase 2/3 trial of AZD1222 (ChAdOx1 nCoV-19) in healthy adults. For TCRbeta chain sequencing, PBMC samples were collected from trial participants at day 0 and at day 28 after the second dose. Reading from cysteine to phenylalanine, the CDR3 counts 19 amino acids. Only the CDR3 region is kept as DNA, spanning 57 bases read in frame from base 1. The chain employs TRBV21-1 and TRBJ2-7; the table calls TRBD2, which could not be checked here. TRBV21-1 is a pseudogene. The TCR was taken from an adult in good health. The sample consisted of peripheral blood, taken on day 0 of AZD1222 vaccination. The CDR3 loop reads CASDWGKREGRIGMYEQYF. The nucleotide sequence is given as TGTGCCAGCGACTGGGGGAAGCGGGAGGGCCGGATTGGTATGTACGAGCAGTACTTC.